These 24 T cell receptor beta chains were all obtained from the same sample, sequenced in a study of shared clonotypes between healthy human individuals. Clones were sequenced by immunoSEQ multiplex PCR, and TCRdb holds only the in-frame ones, with some missing. The sample has approximately 470,000 clones; approximately 82% are singletons. Sequencing was performed on PBMCs. The receptor source for this set is a woman aged 40 to 50 in good health. Some clones in this sample may be carry-over from other donors' samples.

The chain couples TRBV2 to TRBJ2-5; the match to TRBD2 covers 7 bases. This CDR3 region has 14 residues. CDR1 is SNHLY, CDR2 FYNNEI, per germline. The trim removed 6 bases at V and 4 bases at J, leaving 8 bases unmatched. The CDR3 is CASRGGRGAETQYF. DNA of the CDR3: TGTGCCAGCAGGGGAGGGAGGGGAGCAGAGACCCAGTACTTC.

V is TRBV14 and J is TRBJ1-2; the D gene is possibly TRBD1 (5 bases). This CDR3 has 14 amino acids. V dropped 3 bases and J dropped 2 bases, with 10 bases sitting between them. Germline lookup yields CDR1 SGHDN and CDR2 FVKESK. The CDR3 here is CASSQSRANYGYTF. CDR3 in DNA: TGTGCCAGCAGCCAGAGCAGGGCCAACTATGGCTACACCTTC.

This chain links TRBV10-3 with TRBJ2-3; no definite D call. V dropped 5 bases and J dropped 2 bases, with 14 bases sitting between them. Germline V lookup: CDR1 ENHRY, CDR2 SYGVKD. The CDR3 totals 15 residues. CDR3 amino acids: CAISKDLGTTDTQYF. The CDR3 DNA is TGTGCCATCAGTAAGGACCTAGGTACCACAGATACGCAGTATTTT.

The count of this clone is one. The sample holds other DNA sequences that translate to the same CDR3. The chain links TRBV2 to TRBJ2-2; TRBD2 might be the D (5 bases). This CDR3 contains 12 residues. V dropped 7 bases and J dropped 3 bases, with 6 bases sitting between them. Germline CDR1 and CDR2: SNHLY and FYNNEI. The CDR3 sequence: CASTGDTGELFF. The CDR3 DNA sequence: TGTGCCAGCACCGGGGACACCGGGGAGCTGTTTTTT.

At least ten counts were recorded for this clone. This chain links TRBV28 with TRBJ1-2; D gene uncertain. CDR1 MDHEN and CDR2 SYDVKM come from the germline V gene. CDR3 length: 12 residues. V was clipped by 10 bases and J by 7 bases, with 16 bases between them. The CDR3 DNA reads as TGTGCCACCGAACTCAACCTCCTTGGCTACACCTTC. Amino acid sequence: CATELNLLGYTF.

The CDR3 DNA reads TGCGCCAGCAGCCGGGTTAGCGGGAGGTACAATGAGCAGTTCTTC. It specifies CASSRVSGRYNEQFF. The V call is TRBV4-3, the J call TRBJ2-1; 10 nucleotides match TRBD2. J was trimmed by 4 bases and V by 4 bases; bases with no gene match: 4. The germline V gene encodes CDR1 LGHNA and CDR2 YSLEER. The CDR3 consists of 15 residues.

The chain has TRBV6-5 and TRBJ2-2, with D perhaps TRBD1 or TRBD2 (5 bases each). CDR1 is MNHEY, CDR2 SVGAGI, per germline. V gave up 7 bases and J gave up 4 bases, with 16 bases separating them. This CDR3 is 15 amino acids long. The CDR3, as DNA: TGTGCCAGCATTGATATCCGGGACCTCACCGGGGAGCTGTTTTTT. Encoded protein: CASIDIRDLTGELFF.

The chain is built from TRBV7-2 and TRBJ1-3, with no clear D. CDR1 SGHTA and CDR2 FQGNSA come from the germline V gene. The CDR3 is 15 amino acids. V was pared by 2 bases and J by 0 bases, with 8 bases between. In nucleotides, the CDR3 is TGTGCCAGCAGCTTATACGGATACTCTGGAAACACCATATATTTT. It encodes CASSLYGYSGNTIYF.

V is TRBV11-2 and J is TRBJ1-4; 7 bases are shared with TRBD1. V lost 5 bases to trimming and J lost 1 base; unmatched junction nucleotides: 10. Germline-derived CDR1 and CDR2 are SGHAT and FQNNGV. The CDR3 totals 17 residues. CDR3 loop: CASSQYPDRVTNEKLFF. The CDR3 DNA is TGTGCCAGCAGCCAATACCCTGACAGGGTAACTAATGAAAAACTGTTTTTT.

The V gene is TRBV19, the J gene TRBJ2-7, with 14 bases aligning to TRBD2. V shed 5 bases, J shed 5 bases, and the junction held 2 bases outside the gene matches. This CDR3 comprises 14 residues. CDR1 and CDR2 (germline): LNHDA, SQIVND (reference sequence). CDR3 bases: TGTGCCAGTAGTTTGGGACTAGCGGGAGACGAGCAGTACTTC. Residues: CASSLGLAGDEQYF.

The CDR3 sequence is CASSLATTSANSPYEQYF. Written as DNA, the CDR3 is TGTGCCAGCAGCTTAGCGACAACTAGCGCTAACTCTCCCTACGAGCAGTACTTC. The rearrangement uses TRBV7-2 and TRBJ2-7; TRBD2 matches at 7 bases. The CDR3 runs 18 residues. Germline CDR1 reads SGHTA; CDR2 reads FQGNSA. Losses at the gene ends were 0 bases for V and 2 bases for J; bases not matched to a gene: 13.

This clone was detected a few times. CDR3 sequence: CASRTSGGTDTQYF. The CDR3 nucleotides read TGTGCCAGCAGAACCAGCGGGGGCACAGATACGCAGTATTTT. This rearrangement joins TRBV6-5 to TRBJ2-3; 7 nucleotides match TRBD2. CDR3 size: 14 residues. Per the germline V gene, CDR1 is MNHEY and CDR2 is SVGAGI. The V gene end was trimmed by 6 bases and the J gene end by 1 base; junction bases not matched to a gene: 4.

V gene TRBV4-2 combines with J gene TRBJ1-3, with unresolved D. Germline values: CDR1 LGHNA, CDR2 YNFKEQ. The V gene lost 0 bases and the J gene lost 1 base, with 10 bases spanning the gap. The CDR3 has 16 residues. The CDR3 DNA is TGTGCCAGCAGCCAAGAACAACCCATTTCTGGAAACACCATATATTTT. Amino acids: CASSQEQPISGNTIYF.

This clone came up many times. The genes are TRBV6-6 and TRBJ2-2; the match to TRBD1 covers 7 bases. The CDR3 is 13 residues long. Per the germline V gene, CDR1 is MNHNY and CDR2 is SVGAGI (reference sequence). V was clipped by 6 bases and J by 6 bases; unmatched bases: 4. In DNA form, the CDR3 reads TGTGCCAGCAGCACAGGGGACGCCGGGGAGCTGTTTTTT. Amino acids: CASSTGDAGELFF.

This clone occurred a few times. CDR3 loop: CASSLTSGITDTQYF. The CDR3 DNA sequence: TGTGCCAGCAGCCTTACTAGCGGCATCACAGATACGCAGTATTTT. The V gene is TRBV14, the J gene TRBJ2-3; 8 bases are shared with TRBD2. CDR3 length: 15 residues. V gave up 4 bases and J gave up 2 bases; unmatched junction bases: 5. Germline CDR1 is SGHDN and CDR2 is FVKESK.

Remarks on this clone: This could be a read error, since a much larger clone is one nucleotide away. The chain carries TRBV30 and TRBJ1-3; tentative D call: TRBD1 (5 bases). This CDR3 has 13 residues. Germline assignment: CDR1 GTSNPN and CDR2 SVGIG (reference sequence). The CDR3 region has the DNA TGTGCCCAGGTGGGGGGATTTGGAAACACCATACATTTT. It translates to CAQVGGFGNTIHF.

J is TRBJ2-1 and V is TRBV6-4, with 8 bases matching TRBD2. Germline CDR1 is MRHNA and CDR2 is SNTAGT. The trim removed 2 bases at V and 4 bases at J, leaving 4 bases unmatched. The length of the CDR3 is 15 residues. This CDR3 is CASSDREGGYNEQFF. Here the CDR3 DNA reads TGTGCCAGCAGTGACCGGGAGGGTGGTTACAATGAGCAGTTCTTC.

The J gene is TRBJ1-2, the V gene TRBV2; 7 bases map to TRBD1. Germline assignment: CDR1 SNHLY and CDR2 FYNNEI. With V trimmed by 10 bases and J by 0 bases, 8 bases remained unmatched. The CDR3 has 14 residues. For the CDR3, the DNA is TGTGCCACCTCTGGGACAGTTTCTAACTATGGCTACACCTTC. Translated: CATSGTVSNYGYTF.

A few counts support this clone. This chain uses TRBV2 with TRBJ2-2; D is perhaps TRBD2 (6 bases). This CDR3 contains 15 residues. Trimming cost V 5 bases and J 8 bases, with 18 bases left between them. Germline-derived CDR1 and CDR2 are SNHLY and FYNNEI. CDR3 protein: CASSPGLGGRGELFF. Here the CDR3 DNA reads TGTGCCAGCAGTCCGGGACTCGGAGGCCGAGGGGAGCTGTTTTTT.

V usage is TRBV5-4 and J usage is TRBJ2-5; 10 bases line up with TRBD2. The CDR3 has 16 amino acids. Trimming at V came to 4 bases and at J to 5 bases, leaving 11 bases not matched to a gene. Germline CDR1 reads SGHNT; CDR2 reads YYREEE (reference sequence). The CDR3 sequence is CASSPGLAEVGETQYF. CDR3 nucleotides: TGTGCCAGCAGCCCCGGACTAGCGGAGGTGGGGGAGACCCAGTACTTC.

The rearrangement joins TRBV7-9 to TRBJ1-2; TRBD1 matches at 8 bases. After removal of 1 base from V and 5 bases from J, the junction contained 9 bases not matched to a gene. Looked up from germline, CDR1 is SEHNR and CDR2 is FQNEAQ (reference sequence). The CDR3 has 16 residues. The DNA of the CDR3 is TGTGCCAGCAGCTTAGAGCGGACAGGGAGAGAATATGGCTACACCTTC. It encodes CASSLERTGREYGYTF. The entire variable domain, with the rest obtained from reference TRBV7-9 and TRBJ1-2, is as follows: DTGVSQNPRHKITKRGQNVTFRCDPISEHNRLYWYRQTLGQGPEFLTYFQNEAQLEKSRLLSDRFSAERPKGSFSTLEIQRTEQGDSAMYLCASSLERTGREYGYTFGSGTRLTVV.

J is TRBJ2-7 and V is TRBV10-3; a weak D match, TRBD2 (6 bases). Trimming pared 6 bases from V and 4 bases from J, leaving 13 bases between. This CDR3 is 13 amino acids long. The V gene's germline CDR1 is ENHRY and CDR2 SYGVKD. The CDR3 loop reads CAISETSKYEQYF. The CDR3 DNA reads as TGTGCCATCAGCGAAACTAGCAAGTACGAGCAGTACTTC.

The sample holds a few counts of this clone. The V call is TRBV9, the J call TRBJ2-5; 9 positions match TRBD2. CDR1 and CDR2 (germline): SGDLS, YYNGEE. Germline trimming cut 4 bases from V and 1 base from J; bases unmatched to any gene: 8. CDR3 length: 16 amino acids. The DNA for the CDR3 is TGTGCCAGCAGCTATCTCGGGACTAGCACCCAAGAGACCCAGTACTTC. Translation gives CASSYLGTSTQETQYF.

V is TRBV7-2 and J is TRBJ2-2; 15 bases agree with TRBD2. The CDR3 loop spans 18 amino acids. Germline loops: CDR1 SGHTA, CDR2 FQGNSA. The V gene end was trimmed by 5 bases and the J gene end by 6 bases; junction bases not matched to a gene: 10. CDR3 sequence reads: CASSLPGTSGRRAGELFF. CDR3 coding DNA: TGTGCCAGCAGCCTCCCTGGGACTAGCGGGAGGCGGGCCGGGGAGCTGTTTTTT.